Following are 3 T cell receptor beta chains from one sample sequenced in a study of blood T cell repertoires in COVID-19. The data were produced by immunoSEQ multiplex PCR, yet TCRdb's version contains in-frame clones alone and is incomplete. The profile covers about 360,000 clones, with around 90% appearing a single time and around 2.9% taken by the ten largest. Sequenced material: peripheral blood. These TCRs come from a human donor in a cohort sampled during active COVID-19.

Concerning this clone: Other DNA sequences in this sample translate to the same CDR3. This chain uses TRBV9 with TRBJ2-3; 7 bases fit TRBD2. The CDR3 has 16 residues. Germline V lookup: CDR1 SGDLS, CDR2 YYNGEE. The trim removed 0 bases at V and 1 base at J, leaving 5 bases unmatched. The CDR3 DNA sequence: TGTGCCAGCAGCGTAGGATTGGCGGGGGGCACAGATACGCAGTATTTT. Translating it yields CASSVGLAGGTDTQYF. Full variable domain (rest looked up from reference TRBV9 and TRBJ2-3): DSGVTQTPKHLITATGQRVTLRCSPRSGDLSVYWYQQSLDQGLQFLIQYYNGEERAKGNILERFSAQQFPDLHSELNLSSLELGDSALYFCASSVGLAGGTDTQYFGPGTRLTVL.

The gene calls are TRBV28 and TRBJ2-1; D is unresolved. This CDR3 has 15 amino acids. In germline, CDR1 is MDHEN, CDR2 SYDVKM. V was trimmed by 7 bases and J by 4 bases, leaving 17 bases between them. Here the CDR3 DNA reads TGTGCCAGCAAGCCGGTGATAAGTACTTACAATGAGCAGTTCTTC. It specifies CASKPVISTYNEQFF. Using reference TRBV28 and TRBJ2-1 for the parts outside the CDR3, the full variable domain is DVKVTQSSRYLVKRTGEKVFLECVQDMDHENMFWYRQDPGLGLRLIYFSYDVKMKEKGDIPEGYSVSREKKERFSLILESASTNQTSMYLCASKPVISTYNEQFFGPGTRLTVL.

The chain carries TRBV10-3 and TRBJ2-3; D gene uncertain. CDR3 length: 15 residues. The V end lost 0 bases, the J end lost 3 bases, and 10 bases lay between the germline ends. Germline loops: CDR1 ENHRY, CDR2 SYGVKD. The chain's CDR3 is CAISESLVETDTQYF. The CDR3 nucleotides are TGTGCCATCAGTGAGTCGCTAGTGGAGACAGATACGCAGTATTTT.